This T cell receptor (beta chain) derives from a study of beta chain features in type 1 diabetes. Study information: Age, gender and cell yields were alike across patients and healthy donors.

Each of the CD4+ naive, central memory, regulatory and stem cell-like memory populations was sorted via CD45RO/CCR7/CD25/CD127/CD95/CD27. CDR3 length equals 14 residues. Germline loops: CDR1 MNHEY, CDR2 SVGAGI. The V gene lost 0 bases and the J gene lost 6 bases, with 9 bases spanning the gap. The study reverse transcribed the entire isolated RNA, so it sequenced expressed TCRB transcripts. The method was immunoSEQ multiplex PCR; TCRdb's version includes in-frame clones alone and lacks a portion of them. Here the sample spans about 410,000 clones, approximately 15% being singletons. The chain recombines TRBV6-5 with TRBJ2-1; D ambiguous. Sequencing was performed on naive CD4+ T cells from blood. This clonotype was obtained from a man aged 30 to 39 in good health. Here the CDR3 DNA reads TGTGCCAGCAGTTACTCTCCTACAACCAATGAGCAGTTCTTC. This sequence encodes CASSYSPTTNEQFF.